This paragraph covers one T cell receptor beta chain sequence. Its specificity is unknown. Other DNA sequences in this sample translate to the same CDR3. Data came from immunoSEQ multiplex PCR; TCRdb stores just in-frame clones and leaves some out. The sample has about 1.1 million clones; approximately 77% are singletons. The data belong to a study of shared clonotypes between healthy human individuals. Study at large: Three plates each covered CD4 naive and memory; CD8 naive two, CD8 memory one.

Study outcomes and limitations: Sampling covered blood only; tissue repertoires likely differ. The sharing of approximately 5.1% of naive CD4 clonotypes was seen across a handful of donors.

This CDR3 has 14 residues. V was clipped by 5 bases and J by 5 bases, with 15 bases between them. Germline CDR1 and CDR2: SGHTA and FQGTGA. The specimen sequenced was memory CD4+ T cells from PBMCs. Described subset: CD45RA-negative fraction. The sequence derives from a man younger than 35 in good health. Some clones in this sample may be carry-over from other donors' samples. The chain joins TRBV7-3 to TRBJ2-5; D may be TRBD1 (8 bases). The CDR3 spells CASSPGQGGETQYF. CDR3 in DNA: TGTGCCAGCAGCCCCGGACAGGGAGGGGAGACCCAGTACTTC.